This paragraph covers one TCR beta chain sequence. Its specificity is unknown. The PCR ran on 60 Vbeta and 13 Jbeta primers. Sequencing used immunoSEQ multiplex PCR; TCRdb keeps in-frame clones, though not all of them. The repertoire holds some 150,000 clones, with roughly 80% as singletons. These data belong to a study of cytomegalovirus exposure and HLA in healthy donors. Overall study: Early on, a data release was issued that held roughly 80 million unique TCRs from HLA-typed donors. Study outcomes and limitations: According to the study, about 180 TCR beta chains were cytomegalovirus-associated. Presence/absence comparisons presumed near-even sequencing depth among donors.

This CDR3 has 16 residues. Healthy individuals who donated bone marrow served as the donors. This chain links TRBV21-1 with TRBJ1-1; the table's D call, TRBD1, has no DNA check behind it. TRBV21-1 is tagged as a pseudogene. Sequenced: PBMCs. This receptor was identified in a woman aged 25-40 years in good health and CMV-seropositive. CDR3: CASSNRGKQGNTEAFF. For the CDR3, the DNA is TGTGCCAGCAGCAATCGAGGAAAACAGGGGAACACTGAAGCTTTCTTT.